This TCR beta chain was sequenced during a study of spatial heterogeneity in lung cancer. Using its own MiXCR run on the 5' RACE reads, TCRdb lists one record per CDR3 protein. Of approximately 40,000 distinct CDR3 sequences listed, around 13% are singletons. The CDR3 extends over 13 amino acids. V was cut by 0 bases and J by 5 bases, with 7 bases left in between. Germline lookup yields CDR1 SNHLY and CDR2 FYNNEI. Described time point: sample taken at primary tumor resection. The sequenced material consisted of unsorted whole RNA from tumor, nontumor lung or frozen PBMC. The source material was PBMCs, sampled at surgery. The receptor was derived from a male donor with early-stage non-small cell lung cancer. The rearrangement links TRBV2 to TRBJ2-5; D uncertain. The CDR3 bases are TGTGCCAGCAGTGAAGCCTTTTCGGAGACCCAGTACTTC. The encoded protein is CASSEAFSETQYF.